This T cell receptor (beta chain) was sequenced during a study of CD8 T cells in ankylosing spondylitis (dated by TCRdb to the late 2010s). At the level of the whole study: The study profiled T cell receptor beta repertoires in healthy donors and ankylosing spondylitis patients to find disease-linked TCR variants. Peripheral blood was sampled, and synovial fluid was additionally collected from ankylosing spondylitis patients. In total, the full study cohort was made up of roughly 110 healthy donors and some 26 ankylosing spondylitis patients.

Via the germline V gene, CDR1 is SGHDT and CDR2 YYEEEE. Trimming costs V 2 bases and J 6 bases, and their ends lie 5 bases apart. There are 12 amino acids in the CDR3, from cysteine to phenylalanine inclusive. Only CDR3 DNA is held: 36 bases, read in frame from base 1. The reads were generated on an Illumina HiSeq 2500. Quantitative 5'-RACE with molecular barcodes was used to prepare TCR beta libraries. The authors' pipeline ran thus. To identify disease-linked TCR variants, a new computational method was used, one built on a probabilistic model of VDJ rearrangement. TCRdb ran its own pipeline on the public reads, namely fastp trimming at Q25 and MiXCR clone calling, and kept in-frame beta chains. All rows with the same CDR3 protein become a single entry with the most common DNA and genes. None of the V and J calls come from the authors' own analysis; TCRdb made them. The sample yields about 150,000 distinct CDR3 sequences; under 45% were counted once. The ten largest clones capture about 15% of the sample.

Synovial fluid samples were paired with blood samples taken from the same ankylosing spondylitis patients. As regards this clonotype: Its antigen is unknown. No much larger clonotype is one base removed from it; base qualities were not supplied.

Broad study findings and their caveats: The disease-linked clones were reported to be significantly enriched in matched synovial fluid samples from ankylosing spondylitis patients. The disease-linked clones had a CD8+ phenotype and were found at relatively low frequencies in peripheral blood. A TCR beta motif made up of several highly homologous amino acid variants appeared to be characteristic of blood from ankylosing spondylitis patients. Some motif variants were previously reported in synovial fluid and blood of reactive arthritis patients, suggesting common disease-initiation mechanisms.

The chain links TRBV5-6 with TRBJ2-2, with the identity of the D gene unclear. The receptor was derived from a male donor with ankylosing spondylitis. Input material: synovial fluid, either unsorted or a sorted T cell fraction (not recorded which). Here is the DNA: TGTGCCAGCAGCTTCGCGGCCGGGGAGCTGTTTTTT. This yields the protein CASSFAAGELFF.